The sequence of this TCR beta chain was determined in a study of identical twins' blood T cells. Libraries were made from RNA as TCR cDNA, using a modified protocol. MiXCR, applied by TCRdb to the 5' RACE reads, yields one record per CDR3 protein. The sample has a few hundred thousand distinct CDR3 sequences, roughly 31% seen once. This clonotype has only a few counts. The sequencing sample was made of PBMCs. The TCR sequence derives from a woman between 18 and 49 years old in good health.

The DNA for the CDR3 is TGCGCCAGCAGCTTGGCCTCCGGCATGAACACTGAAGCTTTCTTT. It specifies CASSLASGMNTEAFF. The chain joins TRBV5-1 to TRBJ1-1; unclear D gene. CDR1 and CDR2 from the germline V gene are SGHRS and YFSETQ. V dropped 0 bases and J dropped 0 bases, with 9 bases sitting between them. The CDR3 runs 15 residues.